One sample yielded the 27 T cell receptor beta chains listed below, sequenced in a study of identifying expanded T cells in peripheral blood. The data were produced by immunoSEQ multiplex PCR, yet TCRdb's version contains in-frame clones alone and is incomplete. The sample holds tens of thousands of clones; around 89% are singletons and the top ten take around 3%. Input material: blood. These receptor sequences come from a person between 18 and 75 years old in good health.

The genes are TRBV19 and TRBJ2-7; D unresolved. CDR3 length: 16 amino acids. Trimming left V 0 bases short and J 2 bases short, with 14 bases between. In germline, CDR1 is LNHDA, CDR2 SQIVND (reference sequence). The CDR3 spells CASSIDPLGPTYEQYF. CDR3 DNA: TGTGCCAGTAGTATAGATCCCCTAGGGCCTACCTACGAGCAGTACTTC.

The J gene is TRBJ2-7, the V gene TRBV18; 8 bases are a match to TRBD1. V was clipped by 6 bases and J by 2 bases; unmatched bases: 6. The CDR3 is 14 residues long. Germline V gene data show CDR1 as KGHSH and CDR2 as LQKENI. CDR3 sequence: CASSPGQAPYEQYF. The CDR3, as DNA: TGTGCCAGCTCCCCGGGACAGGCCCCCTACGAGCAGTACTTC.

The CDR3 reads CASSAHSGGLNLDTQYF. The CDR3 DNA is TGTGCCAGCAGCGCCCACTCGGGGGGGCTGAACCTGGATACGCAGTATTTT. The chain combines TRBV9 with TRBJ2-3, with 8 bases identical to TRBD2. V was clipped by 3 bases and J by 6 bases; unmatched bases: 15. The length of the CDR3 is 17 residues. Germline CDR1 is SGDLS and CDR2 is YYNGEE.

DNA of the CDR3: TGTGCCTTAAAGGAGGGACTAGCGATACAAGAGACCCAGTACTTC. Its translation is CALKEGLAIQETQYF. This rearrangement joins TRBV30 to TRBJ2-5, with TRBD2 matching 10 bases. There are 15 residues in the CDR3. V lost 7 bases to trimming and J lost 2 bases; unmatched junction nucleotides: 10. Germline assignment: CDR1 GTSNPN and CDR2 SVGIG (reference sequence).

The chain links TRBV5-6 to TRBJ2-6; D unresolved. Per germline, CDR1 SGHDT and CDR2 YYEEEE. CDR3 length: 15 residues. Trimming removed 1 base from V and 5 bases from J, with 10 bases in between. CDR3 region: CASSLLALRANVLTF. The CDR3 coding sequence is TGTGCCAGCAGCTTGTTGGCCCTACGGGCCAACGTCCTGACTTTC.

CDR3 sequence (DNA): TGCGCCAGCAGCTTCGGGGTAACTAATGAAAAACTGTTTTTT. Its translation is CASSFGVTNEKLFF. The chain is built from TRBV5-1 and TRBJ1-4; no definite D call. The CDR3 is 14 amino acids. V lost 2 bases and J lost 1, with 6 bases in between. The germline CDR1 and CDR2 sequences are SGHRS and YFSETQ.

V usage is TRBV4-3 and J usage is TRBJ1-6, with 7 bases that match TRBD1. Germline CDR1 is LGHNA and CDR2 is YSLEER. CDR3 size: 16 residues. J lost 0 bases, V lost 3 bases, and 2 bases had no gene match. The CDR3, as DNA: TGCGCCAGCAGCCAGACAGGGAGCTCCTATAATTCACCCCTCCACTTT. The encoded protein is CASSQTGSSYNSPLHF.

CDR3 nucleotide sequence: TGTGCCAGCAGAGTGGGAAACCAGGTTAACACTGAAGCTTTCTTT. It encodes CASRVGNQVNTEAFF. V gene TRBV2 combines with J gene TRBJ1-1; D is unclear. V was shortened by 6 bases and J by 2 bases, with 16 bases between the two germline ends. The CDR3 length is 15 residues. Germline V lookup: CDR1 SNHLY, CDR2 FYNNEI.

The chain couples TRBV19 to TRBJ2-5, with TRBD1 identical over 7 bases. The CDR3 is made up of 16 amino acids. The J segment lost 0 bases and the V segment lost 4 bases, leaving 8 bases of the junction unmatched. Per the germline V gene, CDR1 is LNHDA and CDR2 is SQIVND (reference sequence). CDR3 nucleotide sequence: TGTGCCAGTAGTACGCCCCGGGACAGACACCAAGAGACCCAGTACTTC. This codes for CASSTPRDRHQETQYF. The full variable domain, in which reference TRBV19 and TRBJ2-5 provide the parts outside the CDR3, is DGGITQSPKYLFRKEGQNVTLSCEQNLNHDAMYWYRQDPGQGLRLIYYSQIVNDFQKGDIAEGYSVSREKKESFPLTVTSAQKNPTAFYLCASSTPRDRHQETQYFGPGTRLLVL.

The genes are TRBV7-8 and TRBJ1-3, with 8 bases identical to TRBD1. The germline gives CDR1 SGHVS, CDR2 FQNEAQ. With 3 bases clipped from V and 4 bases from J, the junction kept 5 bases outside the gene matches. This CDR3 is built from 15 residues. CDR3 sequence (DNA): TGTGCCAGCAGCTTGACAGGGGCGTTCGGAAACACCATATATTTT. It encodes CASSLTGAFGNTIYF.

This chain connects TRBV2 to TRBJ1-2, with a possible D match to TRBD1 (5 bases). Germline loops: CDR1 SNHLY, CDR2 FYNNEI. The CDR3 has 15 residues. Trimming shortened V by 3 bases and J by 2 bases, and 13 bases separated the two germline ends. CDR3 region: CASSEGDLRNYGYTF. Here the CDR3 DNA reads TGTGCCAGCAGTGAGGGGGATTTAAGAAACTATGGCTACACCTTC. Supplemented by reference TRBV2 and TRBJ1-2, the full variable domain reads EPEVTQTPSHQVTQMGQEVILRCVPISNHLYFYWYRQILGQKVEFLVSFYNNEISEKSEIFDDQFSVERPDGSNFTLKIRSTKLEDSAMYFCASSEGDLRNYGYTFGSGTRLTVV.

This chain joins TRBV28 and TRBJ1-3, with D perhaps matching TRBD1 (6 bases). The CDR3 extends over 13 amino acids. Trimming cost V 6 bases and J 2 bases, with 8 bases left between them. CDR1 is MDHEN and CDR2 is SYDVKM in the germline V gene. CDR3 in DNA: TGTGCCAGCAGCAGGGGAGCTGGAAACACCATATATTTT. Its protein product is CASSRGAGNTIYF.

The chain employs TRBV6-4 and TRBJ1-5, with D unclear. The germline V gene has CDR1 MRHNA and CDR2 SNTAGT. CDR3 length: 17 amino acids. Trimming removed 4 bases from V and 3 bases from J, with 19 bases in between. The CDR3 DNA reads TGTGCCAGCAGTGCCCCGGACCCGGAGGAGTCCAATCAGCCCCAGCATTTT. It encodes CASSAPDPEESNQPQHF.

This clone was counted once. The chain links TRBV5-5 to TRBJ2-7, with 10 bases that match TRBD1. The CDR3 contains 14 residues. Germline-derived CDR1 and CDR2 are SGHKS and YYEKEE (reference sequence). Losses at the gene ends were 3 bases for V and 8 bases for J; bases not matched to a gene: 8. CDR3 loop: CASSYSGTGEKQYF. CDR3 nucleotide sequence: TGTGCCAGCAGCTATTCCGGGACAGGGGAGAAGCAGTACTTC. Filled out from reference TRBV5-5 and TRBJ2-7, the complete variable domain reads DAGVTQSPTHLIKTRGQQVTLRCSPISGHKSVSWYQQVLGQGPQFIFQYYEKEERGRGNFPDRFSARQFPNYSSELNVNALLLGDSALYLCASSYSGTGEKQYFGPGTRLTVT.

The chain couples TRBV11-1 to TRBJ2-5, with TRBD1 as a possible D gene (6 bases). Trimming shortened V by 5 bases and J by 2 bases, and 12 bases separated the two germline ends. This CDR3 is built from 14 residues. From germline, CDR1 is SGHAT and CDR2 FQDESV (reference sequence). The CDR3 DNA reads TGTGCCAGCAGCGTCAGGGGATGGCAAGAGACCCAGTACTTC. This encodes CASSVRGWQETQYF.

This chain connects TRBV5-5 to TRBJ2-7; 8 nucleotides line up with TRBD2. The V gene end was trimmed by 0 bases and the J gene end by 2 bases; junction bases not matched to a gene: 4. CDR1 and CDR2 from the germline V gene are SGHKS and YYEKEE (reference sequence). The CDR3 is 15 residues long. In DNA form, the CDR3 reads TGTGCCAGCAGCTTGGCCACTAGCGGACCCTACGAGCAGTACTTC. It codes for CASSLATSGPYEQYF.

The CDR3 sequence: CASSPKQGLYEQYF. The CDR3 DNA is TGTGCCAGCTCACCGAAACAGGGACTCTACGAGCAGTACTTC. This chain joins TRBV18 and TRBJ2-7, with D perhaps given as TRBD1 or TRBD2 (6 bases each). CDR3 length equals 14 residues. The germline V gene has CDR1 KGHSH and CDR2 LQKENI. The V gene lost 3 bases and the J gene lost 3 bases, with 12 bases spanning the gap. Drawing the rest from reference TRBV18 and TRBJ2-7, the complete variable domain is NAGVMQNPRHLVRRRGQEARLRCSPMKGHSHVYWYRQLPEEGLKFMVYLQKENIIDESGMPKERFSAEFPKEGPSILRIQQVVRGDSAAYFCASSPKQGLYEQYFGPGTRLTVT.

The rearrangement uses TRBV9 and TRBJ2-2; TRBD1 aligns across 7 bases. The germline V gene encodes CDR1 SGDLS and CDR2 YYNGEE. The trim removed 8 bases at V and 3 bases at J, leaving 7 bases unmatched. This CDR3 region has 14 residues. In DNA form, the CDR3 reads TGTGCCAGTTCGACAACAGGGGACACCGGGGAGCTGTTTTTT. Translating gives CASSTTGDTGELFF.

The chain employs TRBV7-2 and TRBJ2-7; the match to TRBD2 covers 8 bases. The CDR3 spans 15 residues. The germline V gene encodes CDR1 SGHTA and CDR2 FQGNSA. V lost 0 bases to trimming and J lost 6 bases; unmatched junction nucleotides: 7. In DNA form, the CDR3 reads TGTGCCAGCAGCTTAGCGACGGGAGGGCCCGGCGAGCAGTACTTC. The encoded protein is CASSLATGGPGEQYF.

The chain employs TRBV7-8 and TRBJ2-5, with D perhaps matching TRBD2 (6 bases). The length of the CDR3 is 13 residues. The germline V and J ends were trimmed by 1 base and 7 bases, with 10 bases remaining between them. In germline, CDR1 is SGHVS, CDR2 FQNEAQ. As DNA, the CDR3 is TGTGCCAGCAGCTTAGAGAGGAGGGGGACCCAGTACTTC. Encoded protein: CASSLERRGTQYF.

The genes are TRBV18 and TRBJ1-3; 7 bases fit TRBD1. Per the germline V gene, CDR1 is KGHSH and CDR2 is LQKENI. V was clipped by 3 bases and J by 0 bases; unmatched bases: 5. The CDR3 has 16 amino acids. The CDR3 coding sequence is TGTGCCAGCTCACCTTCACAGGGGTTCTCTGGAAACACCATATATTTT. This translates into CASSPSQGFSGNTIYF.

J is TRBJ1-3 and V is TRBV28; 8 bases agree with TRBD1. The CDR3 contains 15 residues. With V trimmed by 5 bases and J by 7 bases, 10 bases remained unmatched. CDR1 is MDHEN and CDR2 is SYDVKM in the germline V gene. CDR3 residues: CASSQPGQAGNTIYF. CDR3 sequence (DNA): TGTGCCAGCAGTCAACCGGGACAGGCGGGGAACACCATATATTTT.

The gene calls are TRBV19 and TRBJ1-1; D call uncertain. Between the trimmed V and J ends, which lost 5 bases and 1 base, there was a span of 11 bases. This CDR3 is built from 14 residues. Germline V gene sequence: CDR1 LNHDA, CDR2 SQIVND (reference sequence). The CDR3 loop is CASSPVRTNTEAFF. The DNA of the CDR3 is TGTGCCAGTAGTCCCGTCAGGACGAACACTGAAGCTTTCTTT.

The rearrangement uses TRBV7-9 and TRBJ2-4, with TRBD1 identical over 7 bases. V shed 5 bases and J 7 bases; nucleotides not matched to a gene: 11. Germline V gives CDR1 SEHNR, CDR2 FQNEAQ (reference sequence). There are 15 residues in the CDR3. The CDR3 nucleotides are TGTGCCAGCAGCCCTACACAAATGACAGGGAACATTCAGTACTTC. The encoded protein is CASSPTQMTGNIQYF.

The rearrangement uses TRBV19 and TRBJ2-5; perhaps TRBD2 as D (6 bases). This CDR3 has 13 residues. Germline CDR1 and CDR2: LNHDA and SQIVND (reference sequence). Trimming took off 8 bases at V and 5 bases at J, with 15 bases between the two ends. For the CDR3, the DNA is TGTGCCAGTCAACCGGGAGTCGGGGAGACCCAGTACTTC. This gives the protein CASQPGVGETQYF.

The chain joins TRBV27 to TRBJ2-7; 10 positions agree with TRBD1. Germline V gene sequence: CDR1 MNHEY, CDR2 SMNVEV (reference sequence). The CDR3 totals 15 residues. The trim removed 5 bases at V and 3 bases at J, leaving 7 bases unmatched. In nucleotides, the CDR3 is TGTGCCAGCAGTATCGCCGGGACAGGGGACTACGAGCAGTACTTC. This encodes CASSIAGTGDYEQYF.

This chain connects TRBV12-2 to TRBJ1-2; the listed D gene, TRBD1, was not tested against the DNA. TRBV12-2 is classified as a pseudogene. The CDR3 is made up of 15 amino acids. This chain's CDR3 is CASRLGGQPNYGYTF. The CDR3 DNA sequence: TGTGCAAGTCGACTAGGGGGACAACCTAACTATGGCTACACCTTC.